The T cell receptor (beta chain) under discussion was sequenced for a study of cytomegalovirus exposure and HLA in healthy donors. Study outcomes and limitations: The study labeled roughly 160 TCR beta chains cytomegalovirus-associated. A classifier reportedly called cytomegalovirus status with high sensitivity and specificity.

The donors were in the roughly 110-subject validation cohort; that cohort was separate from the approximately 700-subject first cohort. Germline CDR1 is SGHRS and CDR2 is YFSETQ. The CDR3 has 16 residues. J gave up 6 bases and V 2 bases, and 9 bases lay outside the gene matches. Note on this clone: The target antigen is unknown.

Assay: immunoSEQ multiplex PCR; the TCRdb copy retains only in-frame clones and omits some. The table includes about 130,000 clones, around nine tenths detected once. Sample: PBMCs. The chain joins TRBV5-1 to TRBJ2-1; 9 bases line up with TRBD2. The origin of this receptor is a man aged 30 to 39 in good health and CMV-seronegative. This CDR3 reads CASSLTTSGLSNEQFF. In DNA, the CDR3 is TGCGCCAGCAGCTTAACAACTAGCGGGTTGAGCAATGAGCAGTTCTTC.